The 12 T cell receptor beta chains given below trace back to one sample, sequenced in a study of Ad26.COV2.S vaccination and SARS-CoV-2 variants. Treatment reported: about 20 received Ad26.COV2.S at low or high dose, single or two shots; about 5 received placebo; per-sample allocation not given. All samples were drawn on day 63, counting from the first vaccine or placebo injection. Sequencing used immunoSEQ multiplex PCR; TCRdb keeps in-frame clones, though not all of them. The sample has more than 350,000 clones; 90% are singletons. The sample consisted of peripheral blood, taken in a trial of Ad26.COV2.S vaccine versus placebo. The receptors here all came from a person aged 18-60 years who received the Ad26.COV2.S COVID-19 vaccine or a placebo.

This clone appeared once. This chain connects TRBV5-6 to TRBJ1-5, with D perhaps TRBD1 (6 bases). CDR1 and CDR2 from the germline V gene are SGHDT and YYEEEE. The V gene lost 5 bases and the J gene lost 2 bases, with 17 bases spanning the gap. This CDR3 comprises 16 residues. The CDR3 sequence is CASSLAGALGNQPQHF. The CDR3 DNA reads TGTGCCAGCAGTCTGGCGGGGGCGCTTGGCAATCAGCCCCAGCATTTT.

The rearrangement joins TRBV9 to TRBJ2-7, with 7 bases fitting TRBD1. V lost 0 bases, J lost 0 bases, and 6 bases stayed unmatched. Per germline, CDR1 SGDLS and CDR2 YYNGEE. This CDR3 has 16 residues. The DNA of the CDR3 is TGTGCCAGCAGCGTAGGAGGACAGGACTTCTCCTACGAGCAGTACTTC. Residues: CASSVGGQDFSYEQYF.

The rearrangement links TRBV6-1 to TRBJ2-3; possibly TRBD1 for D (6 bases). The CDR3 runs 17 residues. Germline values: CDR1 MNHNS, CDR2 SASEGT. The V end lost 0 bases, the J end lost 2 bases, and 15 bases lay between the germline ends. DNA for the CDR3: TGTGCCAGCAGTGAAGCGCTCTGGACAGCAATCACAGATACGCAGTATTTT. Its protein product is CASSEALWTAITDTQYF.

This sequence joins TRBV27 and TRBJ1-1, with a weak D call TRBD1 (5 bases). Germline V lookup: CDR1 MNHEY, CDR2 SMNVEV (reference sequence). The CDR3 runs 14 residues. V lost 3 bases and J lost 3, with 11 bases in between. The CDR3 DNA sequence: TGTGCCAGCAGTTTTTCCGAGGGGTACACTGAAGCTTTCTTT. Translating gives CASSFSEGYTEAFF.

As DNA, the CDR3 is TGTGCCAGCAGTGAAGGCCAGGGACAGGCCCTCGCTGAAGCTTTCTTT. Its translation is CASSEGQGQALAEAFF. The chain joins TRBV6-1 to TRBJ1-1; the match to TRBD1 covers 8 bases. V lost 1 base and J lost 6; bases outside the gene matches: 10. This CDR3 contains 16 residues. Germline V gene lookup returns CDR1 MNHNS and CDR2 SASEGT.

Worth noting for this clone: This same CDR3 is encoded by further DNA sequences in the sample. V and J are TRBV12-3 or TRBV12-4 and TRBJ1-1; unclear D gene. V was clipped by 3 bases and J by 5 bases, with 4 bases between them. This CDR3 has 11 residues. CDR3 DNA sequence: TGTGCCAGCAGTTTGGGGACTGAAGCTTTCTTT. Its protein is CASSLGTEAFF.

The chain couples TRBV7-2 to TRBJ1-1; a possible D gene is TRBD1 (5 bases). V lost 1 base and J lost 5, with 14 bases in between. Germline-derived CDR1 and CDR2 are SGHTA and FQGNSA. The CDR3 runs to 15 residues. Here the CDR3 DNA reads TGTGCCAGCAGCTTAGTTGGCGGGGGGATGACTGAAGCTTTCTTT. Its translation: CASSLVGGGMTEAFF.

This clone was recorded once. V gene TRBV5-8 combines with J gene TRBJ1-2, with D unresolved. CDR3 length: 13 amino acids. CDR1 and CDR2 from the germline V gene are SGHTS and YDEGEE. Trimming removed 1 base at V and 8 bases at J, with 12 bases between. In DNA form, the CDR3 reads TGTGCCAGCAGCTTGTTCAGGTCGGGCGGCTACACCTTC. Translating gives CASSLFRSGGYTF.

This clone was detected once. This rearrangement joins TRBV6-2 or TRBV6-3 to TRBJ2-7, with TRBD2 matching 10 bases. This CDR3 has 16 residues. In germline, CDR1 is MNHEY, CDR2 SVGEGT. The V and J ends lost 2 bases and 2 bases, in that order; junction bases with no gene match: 6. In nucleotides, the CDR3 is TGTGCCAGCAGTTACGGGCTAGCGGGGGTTCCCTACGAGCAGTACTTC. Encoded protein: CASSYGLAGVPYEQYF.

V gene TRBV28 combines with J gene TRBJ2-1, with a tentative D call TRBD1 (5 bases). The CDR3 is 14 residues long. Trimming removed 5 bases from V and 8 bases from J, with 16 bases in between. The germline CDR1 and CDR2 sequences are MDHEN and SYDVKM. The CDR3 bases are TGTGCCAGCAGTCCGGACAAGCTGGACGATGAGCAGTTCTTC. It specifies CASSPDKLDDEQFF.

The V call is TRBV28, the J call TRBJ2-1, with 9 nucleotides matching TRBD1. Germline CDR1 and CDR2: MDHEN and SYDVKM. V lost 6 bases, J lost 7 bases, and 13 bases stayed unmatched. The CDR3 runs 16 residues. The CDR3 loop reads CASSPHPGQGRNEQFF. Written as DNA, the CDR3 is TGTGCCAGCAGCCCTCATCCGGGACAGGGAAGGAATGAGCAGTTCTTC.

V is TRBV4-3 and J is TRBJ2-1; 9 bases map to TRBD1. Germline CDR1 reads LGHNA; CDR2 reads YSLEER. The CDR3 length is 15 residues. V trimming: 8 bases; J trimming: 1 base; junction bases outside the gene matches: 6. DNA for the CDR3: TGCGCCAGCTCAACGGACAGGGGTTCCTACAATGAGCAGTTCTTC. This sequence encodes CASSTDRGSYNEQFF.